These 9 T cell receptor beta chains share one sample of origin, sequenced in a study of T cell clonality in common variable immunodeficiency. Study results and limitations: Common variable immunodeficiency TCR beta sequences reportedly had fewer deletions and N-nucleotide insertions.

Their cognate antigens are unknown. Some clones are missing from TCRdb's copy, which holds only in-frame ones; the method was immunoSEQ multiplex PCR. This sample contains roughly 16,000 clones. The sequenced sample consisted of peripheral blood mononuclear cells. The source is a human donor with common variable immunodeficiency.

With regard to this clone: The read terminates 3 residues ahead of where the CDR3 ends, so the germline J gene completes it. J is TRBJ2-3 and V is TRBV10-1, with a tentative D call TRBD1 (6 bases). V gave up 3 bases and J gave up 6 bases, with 13 bases separating them. CDR1 and CDR2 (germline): WNHNN, SYGVQD (reference sequence). CDR3 length: 14 residues. The CDR3 loop is CASSEYRAGDTQYF. CDR3 DNA, as far as it was read: TGCGCCAGCAGTGAATACAGGGCGGGCGATACG.

Notes on this clone: With the read ending 3 residues before the CDR3 end, the germline J gene is used to fill in that end. The chain links TRBV19 to TRBJ1-5; 8 bases map to TRBD1. V lost 5 bases to trimming and J lost 3 bases; unmatched junction nucleotides: 9. The CDR3 covers 16 residues. Germline V gene data show CDR1 as LNHDA and CDR2 as SQIVND (reference sequence). The CDR3 sequence is CASSLGQGLYNQPQHF. The sequenced CDR3 bases are TGTGCCAGTAGTCTTGGACAGGGACTCTACAATCAGCCC.

Worth noting for this clone: The read stops 3 residues short of the end of the CDR3; the missing end is completed from the germline J gene. The V call is TRBV18, the J call TRBJ2-7, with TRBD2 matching over 7 bases. J was trimmed by 0 bases and V by 4 bases; bases with no gene match: 9. This CDR3 has 16 amino acids. Looked up from germline, CDR1 is KGHSH and CDR2 is LQKENI. The CDR3 DNA, read in part, is TGTGCCAGCTCACGAGGAAGCGGGACGTACTCCTACGAG. Its protein product is CASSRGSGTYSYE. The complete CDR3 sequence is CASSRGSGTYSYEQYF.

Details on this clone: The read comes to an end 3 residues before the CDR3 does, leaving the germline J gene to fill in the end. The rearrangement joins TRBV7-9 to TRBJ1-4; D gene unclear. This CDR3 region has 13 residues. Germline V lookup: CDR1 SEHNR, CDR2 FQNEAQ (reference sequence). V dropped 6 bases and J dropped 1 base, with 6 bases sitting between them. This CDR3 is CASRGVTNEKLFF. The part of the CDR3 DNA that was read is TGTGCCAGCAGGGGCGTAACTAATGAAAAA.

As concerns this clone: The observed sequence ends 3 residues before the CDR3 terminus, with the missing tail filled in from the germline J gene. The chain uses TRBV20-1 and TRBJ2-7; 7 positions agree with TRBD1. The CDR3 is made up of 14 amino acids. Germline V gene data show CDR1 as DFQATT and CDR2 as SNEGSKA (reference sequence). Unmatched junction bases numbered 7, after V lost 5 bases and J lost 0 bases. The CDR3 is CSAARDSNSYEQYF. The CDR3 DNA, read in part, is TGCAGTGCTGCCCGGGACAGTAACTCCTACGAG.

Concerning this clone itself: The read is 3 residues too short to cover the CDR3 end, so that end is filled in from the germline J gene. This rearrangement joins TRBV7-2 to TRBJ2-2; 12 bases line up with TRBD2. Germline V lookup: CDR1 SGHTA, CDR2 FQGNSA. The trim removed 10 bases at V and 7 bases at J, leaving 10 bases unmatched. CDR3 length: 15 amino acids. The part of the CDR3 DNA that was read is TGTGCCACCTCCCCCCTAGCGGGAGGGGGCGGGGAG. Translating gives CATSPLAGGGGE. In full, the CDR3 is CATSPLAGGGGELFF.

About this clone itself: The read finishes 3 residues shy of the CDR3 end, and the germline J gene is used to complete it. The rearrangement links TRBV2 to TRBJ2-2; the match to TRBD2 covers 9 bases. After removal of 7 bases from V and 5 bases from J, the junction contained 11 bases not matched to a gene. The CDR3 contains 16 residues. Per the germline V gene, CDR1 is SNHLY and CDR2 is FYNNEI. Incomplete CDR3 DNA: TGTGCCAGCAAAGGAATTAGGGCGGGGGGGACCGGGGAG. Translated: CASKGIRAGGTGE. Given in full, the CDR3 is CASKGIRAGGTGELFF. The full variable domain, with the rest looked up from reference TRBV2 and TRBJ2-2, is EPEVTQTPSHQVTQMGQEVILRCVPISNHLYFYWYRQILGQKVEFLVSFYNNEISEKSEIFDDQFSVERPDGSNFTLKIRSTKLEDSAMYFCASKGIRAGGTGELFFGEGSRLTVL.

About this clone itself: Read coverage stops 3 residues before the CDR3 terminus; the germline J gene supplies the remainder. The chain links TRBV20-1 to TRBJ2-1, with 8 bases lining up with TRBD2. J gave up 3 bases and V 3 bases, and 7 bases lay outside the gene matches. Germline CDR1 DFQATT, CDR2 SNEGSKA (reference sequence). This CDR3 contains 15 residues. CDR3: CSASPTSGGYNEQFF. The sequenced part of the CDR3 DNA is TGCAGTGCTAGCCCTACTAGCGGCGGCTACAATGAG.

In regard to this clone: The CDR3 goes on 3 residues after the read ends, and that part is filled in from the germline J gene. The chain carries TRBV19 and TRBJ1-2; TRBD1 agrees at 9 bases. In germline, CDR1 is LNHDA, CDR2 SQIVND (reference sequence). The CDR3 has 15 amino acids. Trimming at V came to 5 bases and at J to 3 bases, leaving 7 bases not matched to a gene. The sequenced CDR3 bases are TGTGCCAGTAGTGACCCCGGGACAGGGTACTATGGC. It encodes CASSDPGTGYYG. The entire CDR3 sequence reads CASSDPGTGYYGYTF.